Below, one T cell receptor beta chain is given with its context. Its antigen target is currently unknown. Base-call qualities are not available, and no considerably larger clone is one nucleotide away. These data originate in a study of blood T cell repertoires in COVID-19 (dated by TCRdb to between 2020 and 2021). Background on the whole study: The collaborator samples originated in the United States, Italy and Spain and spanned the acute and convalescent phases of COVID-19. The material from the prospective study consisted of cDNA or gDNA derived from T cells, B-cell-depleted T cells, or PBMCs. Deeply sampled blood TCRbeta repertoires from subjects exposed to, actively infected with, or recovered from COVID-19 were included in the dataset. The repertoires were made available in a free public database intended to serve as a resource for research on the immune response to SARS-CoV-2. The samples were drawn from the first 160 participants of the ongoing ImmuneRACE study and from 1,254 subjects provided by 6 global collaborators. The sample metadata nearly always contained a de-identified subject ID, COVID-19 status, age in years and sex. Where HLA class I and class II types were available, the types were taken from metadata supplied by the sample provider, not from assay-based typing. Findings and caveats that apply to the study as a whole: The amount of clinical and demographic metadata varied by source and participant and was provided uncurated.

TCRbeta CDR3 regions were amplified from genomic DNA by means of the immunoSEQ Assay, a bias-controlled multiplex PCR. Per the source publication's procedure: The number of nucleated cells in each sample was estimated from the amplification of reference gene primers within the assay. To quantify the absolute abundance of each unique TCRbeta CDR3 rearrangement, sequence reads were collapsed and filtered. For each sample, productive Simpson clonality was calculated as the square root of Simpson's diversity index over productive rearrangements. Imported from immuneACCESS, the table was reduced by TCRdb to in-frame sequences with V and J called. These copies leave out some clones; in studies compared against another copy, an unresolved V gene accounts for under half, and the cause of the remainder is not known. That table supplies the V and J calls and clone size; D and trimming were determined from the DNA. In all, the sample holds 200,000 to 250,000 clones, and more than 65% of those were seen once. Approximately 10% of the sample is held by the ten biggest clonotypes.

Collaborating institutions collected whole blood in K2EDTA tubes following their own protocols. For TCRbeta analysis, collaborator samples were shipped as frozen whole blood, as isolated PBMCs, or as DNA extracted from either sample type. The sample taken for sequencing was peripheral blood. The sequence came from a man in his fifties or sixties with active or convalescent COVID-19.

For the CDR3, the sequence is CASSLPGWETQYF. The DNA sequence is TGTGCCAGCAGTTTACCAGGGTGGGAGACCCAGTACTTC. Here the chain combines TRBV28 and TRBJ2-5; D gene: possibly TRBD1, on 5 matching bases. In the germline V gene, CDR1 corresponds to MDHEN and CDR2 to SYDVKM. The trim is 2 bases for V and 5 bases for J, with a gap of 9 bases between the germline ends. From the cysteine through the phenylalanine, the CDR3 covers 13 amino acids. Only the CDR3 region is kept as DNA, spanning 39 bases read in frame from base 1. The entire variable domain, with the stretches around the CDR3 drawn from the reference TRBV28 and TRBJ2-5 proteins, is DVKVTQSSRYLVKRTGEKVFLECVQDMDHENMFWYRQDPGLGLRLIYFSYDVKMKEKGDIPEGYSVSREKKERFSLILESASTNQTSMYLCASSLPGWETQYFGPGTRLLVL.